This T cell receptor beta chain was found in a study of blood T cell repertoires in COVID-19. About the research overall: COVID-19 samples from acute and convalescent phases originated in the United States, Italy and Spain. The analysed material was cDNA or gDNA that came from T cells, B-cell-depleted T cells, or PBMCs.

In the original analysis: Amplification of reference gene primers provided the estimated nucleated cell counts. The protocol was immunoSEQ multiplex PCR, while the TCRdb copy is restricted to in-frame clones and leaves out a portion. D and trimming were read from the DNA, whereas the V and J calls and clone size are those reported in that table. This sample has fewer than 150,000 clones, with about 88% found just once. The CDR3 covers 14 residues. The J segment lost 4 bases and the V segment lost 7 bases, leaving 8 bases of the junction unmatched. Per germline, CDR1 LNHDA and CDR2 SQIVND (reference sequence).

The chain carries TRBV19 and TRBJ2-3; TRBD2 matches 7 bases. Sequenced: peripheral blood. The TCR was taken from a man in his forties with acute or convalescent COVID-19. As DNA, the CDR3 is TGTGCCAGTACGGGGAGGGGTCCTTCAGATACGCAGTATTTT. Protein: CASTGRGPSDTQYF.